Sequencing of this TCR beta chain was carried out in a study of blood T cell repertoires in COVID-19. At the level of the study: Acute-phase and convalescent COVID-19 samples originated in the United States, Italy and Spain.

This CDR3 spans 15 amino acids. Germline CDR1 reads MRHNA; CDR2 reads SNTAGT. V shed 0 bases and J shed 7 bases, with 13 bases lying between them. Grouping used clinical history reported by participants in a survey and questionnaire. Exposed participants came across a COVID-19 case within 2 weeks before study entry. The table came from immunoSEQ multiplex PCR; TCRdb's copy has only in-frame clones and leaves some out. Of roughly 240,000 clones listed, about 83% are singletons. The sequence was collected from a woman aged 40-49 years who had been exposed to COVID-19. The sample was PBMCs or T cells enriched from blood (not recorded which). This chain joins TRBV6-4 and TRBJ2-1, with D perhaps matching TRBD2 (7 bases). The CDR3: CASSDSGGGTNEQFF. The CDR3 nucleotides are TGTGCCAGCAGTGACTCAGGGGGGGGGACGAATGAGCAGTTCTTC.